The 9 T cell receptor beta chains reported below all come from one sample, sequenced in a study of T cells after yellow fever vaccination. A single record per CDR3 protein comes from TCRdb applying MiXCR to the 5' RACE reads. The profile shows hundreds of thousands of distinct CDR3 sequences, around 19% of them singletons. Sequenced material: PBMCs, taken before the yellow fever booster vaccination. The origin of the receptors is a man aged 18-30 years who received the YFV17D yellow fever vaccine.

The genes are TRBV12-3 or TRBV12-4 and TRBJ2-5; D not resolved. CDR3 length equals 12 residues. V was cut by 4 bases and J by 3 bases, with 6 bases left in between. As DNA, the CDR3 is TGTGCCAGCAGTTGGGCGGAAGAGACCCAGTACTTC. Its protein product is CASSWAEETQYF.

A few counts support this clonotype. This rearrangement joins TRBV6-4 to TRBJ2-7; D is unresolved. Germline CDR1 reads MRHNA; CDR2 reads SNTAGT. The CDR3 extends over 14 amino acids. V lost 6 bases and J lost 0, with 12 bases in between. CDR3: CASRRGFSSYEQYF. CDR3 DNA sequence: TGTGCCAGCAGGCGCGGCTTCAGCTCCTACGAGCAGTACTTC.

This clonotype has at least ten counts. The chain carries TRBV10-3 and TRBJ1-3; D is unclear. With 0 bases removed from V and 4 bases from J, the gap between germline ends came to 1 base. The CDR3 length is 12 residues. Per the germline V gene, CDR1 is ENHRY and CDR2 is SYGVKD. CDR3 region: CAISESGNTIYF. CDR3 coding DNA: TGTGCCATCAGTGAGTCGGGAAACACCATATATTTT.

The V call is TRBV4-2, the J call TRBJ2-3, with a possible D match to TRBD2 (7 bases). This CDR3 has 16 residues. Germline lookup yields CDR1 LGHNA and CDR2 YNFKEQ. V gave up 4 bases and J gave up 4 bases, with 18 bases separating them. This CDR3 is CASSRAGGGMADTQYF. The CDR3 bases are TGTGCCAGCAGCCGTGCTGGGGGGGGCATGGCAGATACGCAGTATTTT.

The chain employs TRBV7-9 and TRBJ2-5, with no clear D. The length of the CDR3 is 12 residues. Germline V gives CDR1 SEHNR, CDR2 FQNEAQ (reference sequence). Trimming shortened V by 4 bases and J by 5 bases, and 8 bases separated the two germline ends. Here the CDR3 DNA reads TGTGCCAGCAGCTGGAACGTGGAGACCCAGTACTTC. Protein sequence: CASSWNVETQYF. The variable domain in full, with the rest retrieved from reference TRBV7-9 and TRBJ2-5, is DTGVSQNPRHKITKRGQNVTFRCDPISEHNRLYWYRQTLGQGPEFLTYFQNEAQLEKSRLLSDRFSAERPKGSFSTLEIQRTEQGDSAMYLCASSWNVETQYFGPGTRLLVL.

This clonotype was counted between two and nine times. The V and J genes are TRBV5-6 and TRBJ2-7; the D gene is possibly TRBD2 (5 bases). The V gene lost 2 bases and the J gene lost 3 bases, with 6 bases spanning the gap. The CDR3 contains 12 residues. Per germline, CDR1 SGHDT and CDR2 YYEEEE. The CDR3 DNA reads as TGTGCCAGCAGCTTACTAGGCTACGAGCAGTACGTC. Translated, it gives CASSLLGYEQYV.

CDR3 amino acids: CSARDRGNEKLFF. CDR3 DNA sequence: TGCAGTGCCAGGGACAGGGGAAATGAAAAACTGTTTTTT. The rearrangement joins TRBV20-1 to TRBJ1-4; 10 bases are shared with TRBD1. This CDR3 has 13 amino acids. Trimming removed 6 bases from V and 5 bases from J; junction bases left unmatched: 3. Germline loops: CDR1 DFQATT, CDR2 SNEGSKA (reference sequence).

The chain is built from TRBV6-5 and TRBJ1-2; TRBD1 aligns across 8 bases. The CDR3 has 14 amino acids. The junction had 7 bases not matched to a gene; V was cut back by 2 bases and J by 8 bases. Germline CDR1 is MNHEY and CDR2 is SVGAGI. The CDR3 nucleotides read TGTGCCAGCAGTTACCTGGACAGGGAGCAAGGCTACACCTTC. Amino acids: CASSYLDREQGYTF.

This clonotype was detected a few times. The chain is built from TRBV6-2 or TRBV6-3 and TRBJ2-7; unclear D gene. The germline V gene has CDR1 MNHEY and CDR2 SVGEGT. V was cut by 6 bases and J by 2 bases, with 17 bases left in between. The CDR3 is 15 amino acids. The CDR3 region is CASSPLIVKTYEQYF. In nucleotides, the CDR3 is TGTGCCAGCAGCCCTCTGATCGTTAAGACCTACGAGCAGTACTTC.